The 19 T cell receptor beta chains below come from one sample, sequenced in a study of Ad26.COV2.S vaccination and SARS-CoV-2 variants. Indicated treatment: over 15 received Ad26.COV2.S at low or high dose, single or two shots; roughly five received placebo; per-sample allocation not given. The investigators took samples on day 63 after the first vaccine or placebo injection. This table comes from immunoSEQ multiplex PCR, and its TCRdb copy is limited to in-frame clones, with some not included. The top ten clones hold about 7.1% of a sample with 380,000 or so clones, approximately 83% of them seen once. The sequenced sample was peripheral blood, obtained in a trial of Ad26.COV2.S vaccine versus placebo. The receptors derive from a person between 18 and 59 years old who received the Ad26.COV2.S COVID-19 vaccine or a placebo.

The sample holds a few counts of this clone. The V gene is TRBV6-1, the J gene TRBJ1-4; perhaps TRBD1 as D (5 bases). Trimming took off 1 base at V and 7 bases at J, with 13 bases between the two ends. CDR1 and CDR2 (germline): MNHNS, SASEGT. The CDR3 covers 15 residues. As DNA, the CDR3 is TGTGCCAGCAGTGAAGGGGCCGGGACTGCTGAAAAACTGTTTTTT. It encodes CASSEGAGTAEKLFF.

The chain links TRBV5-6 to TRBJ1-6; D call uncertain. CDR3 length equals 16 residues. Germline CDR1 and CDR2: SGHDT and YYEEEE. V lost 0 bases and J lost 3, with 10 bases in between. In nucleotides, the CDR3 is TGTGCCAGCAGCTTGGGACCAGCATTCTATAATTCACCCCTCCACTTT. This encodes CASSLGPAFYNSPLHF.

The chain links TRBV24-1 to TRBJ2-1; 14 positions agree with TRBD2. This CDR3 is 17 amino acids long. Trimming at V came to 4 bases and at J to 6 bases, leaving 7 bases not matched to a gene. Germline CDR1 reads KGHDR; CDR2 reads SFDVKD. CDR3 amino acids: CATSDSGTSGSLNEQFF. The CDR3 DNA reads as TGTGCCACCAGTGACTCTGGGACTAGCGGGAGTCTCAATGAGCAGTTCTTC.

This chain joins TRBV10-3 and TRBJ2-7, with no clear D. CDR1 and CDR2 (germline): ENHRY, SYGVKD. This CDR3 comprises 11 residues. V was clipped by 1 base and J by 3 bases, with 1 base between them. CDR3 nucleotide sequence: TGTGCCATCAGTGAGTTCTACGAGCAGTACTTC. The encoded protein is CAISEFYEQYF.

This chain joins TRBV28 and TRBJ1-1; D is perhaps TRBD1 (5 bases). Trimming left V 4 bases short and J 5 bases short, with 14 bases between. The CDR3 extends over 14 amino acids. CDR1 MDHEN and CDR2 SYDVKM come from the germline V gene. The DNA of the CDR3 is TGTGCCAGCAGTTACATTCAGGGTGAGACTGAAGCTTTCTTT. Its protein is CASSYIQGETEAFF. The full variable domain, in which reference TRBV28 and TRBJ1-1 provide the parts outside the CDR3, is DVKVTQSSRYLVKRTGEKVFLECVQDMDHENMFWYRQDPGLGLRLIYFSYDVKMKEKGDIPEGYSVSREKKERFSLILESASTNQTSMYLCASSYIQGETEAFFGQGTRLTVV.

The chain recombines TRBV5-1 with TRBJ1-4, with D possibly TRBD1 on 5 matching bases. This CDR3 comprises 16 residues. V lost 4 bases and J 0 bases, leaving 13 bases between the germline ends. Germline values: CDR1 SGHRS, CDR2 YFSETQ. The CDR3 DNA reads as TGCGCCAGCAGCGGCGGGGCGGCGGCAACTAATGAAAAACTGTTTTTT. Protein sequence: CASSGGAAATNEKLFF. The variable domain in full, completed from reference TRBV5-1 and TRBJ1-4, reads KAGVTQTPRYLIKTRGQQVTLSCSPISGHRSVSWYQQTPGQGLQFLFEYFSETQRNKGNFPGRFSGRQFSNSRSEMNVSTLELGDSALYLCASSGGAAATNEKLFFGSGTQLSVL.

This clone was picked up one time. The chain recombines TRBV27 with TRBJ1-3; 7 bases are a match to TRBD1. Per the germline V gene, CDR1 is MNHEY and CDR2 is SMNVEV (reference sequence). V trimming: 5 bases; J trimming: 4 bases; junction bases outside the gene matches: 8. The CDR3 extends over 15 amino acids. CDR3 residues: CASSGNRGQGNTIYF. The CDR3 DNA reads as TGTGCCAGCAGTGGCAATAGGGGGCAAGGAAACACCATATATTTT.

CDR3 in DNA: TGTGCCAGCAGCCCGGGGAGGGATTATGATTCACCCCTCCACTTT. Protein product: CASSPGRDYDSPLHF. The V and J genes are TRBV5-4 and TRBJ1-6; D unclear. The germline CDR1 and CDR2 sequences are SGHNT and YYREEE (reference sequence). V dropped 4 bases and J dropped 8 bases, with 16 bases sitting between them. The CDR3 extends over 15 amino acids.

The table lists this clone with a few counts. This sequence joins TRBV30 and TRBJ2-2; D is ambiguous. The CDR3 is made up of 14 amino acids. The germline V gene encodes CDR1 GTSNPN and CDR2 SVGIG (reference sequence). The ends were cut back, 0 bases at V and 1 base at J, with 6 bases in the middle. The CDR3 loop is CAWSVNLNTGELFF. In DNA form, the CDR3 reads TGTGCCTGGAGTGTGAACCTGAACACCGGGGAGCTGTTTTTT.

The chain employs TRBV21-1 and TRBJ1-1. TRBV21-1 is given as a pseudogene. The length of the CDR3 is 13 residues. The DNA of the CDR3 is TGTGCCAGCAGCAAAGAAACGGACCCCGAAGCTTTCTTT. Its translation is CASSKETDPEAFF.

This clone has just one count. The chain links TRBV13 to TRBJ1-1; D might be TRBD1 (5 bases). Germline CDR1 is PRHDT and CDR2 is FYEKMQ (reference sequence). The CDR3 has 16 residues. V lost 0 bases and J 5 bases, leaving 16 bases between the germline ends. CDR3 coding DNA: TGTGCCAGCAGCTTAGGATGGGACCAGCCAGGGACTGAAGCTTTCTTT. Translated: CASSLGWDQPGTEAFF.

In nucleotides, the CDR3 is TGCGCCAGCTCAACAACTGGGATTAGCACAGATACGCAGTATTTT. Encoded protein: CASSTTGISTDTQYF. The genes are TRBV4-1 and TRBJ2-3; D uncertain. The CDR3 loop spans 15 amino acids. Germline CDR1 reads MGHRA; CDR2 reads YSYEKL. Trimming removed 8 bases at V and 0 bases at J, with 15 bases between.

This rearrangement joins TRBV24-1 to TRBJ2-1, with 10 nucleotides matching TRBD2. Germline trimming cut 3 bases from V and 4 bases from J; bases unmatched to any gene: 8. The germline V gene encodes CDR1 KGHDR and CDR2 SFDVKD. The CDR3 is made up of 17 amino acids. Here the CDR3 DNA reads TGTGCCACCAGTGATCTCCCTAGCGGGGGATTATACAATGAGCAGTTCTTC. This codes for CATSDLPSGGLYNEQFF.

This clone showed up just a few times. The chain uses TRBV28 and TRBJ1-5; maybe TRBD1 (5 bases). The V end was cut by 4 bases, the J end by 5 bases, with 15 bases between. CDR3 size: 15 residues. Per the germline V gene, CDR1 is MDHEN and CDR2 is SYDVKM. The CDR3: CASSSPGTGHQPQHF. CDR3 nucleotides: TGTGCCAGCAGTTCCCCGGGGACCGGGCATCAGCCCCAGCATTTT.

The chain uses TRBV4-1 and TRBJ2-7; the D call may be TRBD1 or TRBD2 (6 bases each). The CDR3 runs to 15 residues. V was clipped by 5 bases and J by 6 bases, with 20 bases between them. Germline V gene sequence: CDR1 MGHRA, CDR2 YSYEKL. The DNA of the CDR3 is TGCGCCAGCAGCTACTTTAGGGGGGACCTCTTCGAGCAGTACTTC. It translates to CASSYFRGDLFEQYF.

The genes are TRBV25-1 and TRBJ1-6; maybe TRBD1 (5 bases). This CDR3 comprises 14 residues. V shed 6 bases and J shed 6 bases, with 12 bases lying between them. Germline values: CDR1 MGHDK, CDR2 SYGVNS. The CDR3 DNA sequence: TGTGCCAGCAGACCAAAAGGGGCTAATTCACCCCTCCACTTT. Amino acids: CASRPKGANSPLHF.

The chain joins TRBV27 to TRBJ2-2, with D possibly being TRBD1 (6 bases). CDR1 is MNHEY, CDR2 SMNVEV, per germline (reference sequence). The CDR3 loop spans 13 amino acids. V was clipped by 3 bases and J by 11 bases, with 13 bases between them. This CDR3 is CASSFLGADELFF. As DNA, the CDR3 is TGTGCCAGCAGTTTTTTGGGGGCAGATGAGCTGTTTTTT.

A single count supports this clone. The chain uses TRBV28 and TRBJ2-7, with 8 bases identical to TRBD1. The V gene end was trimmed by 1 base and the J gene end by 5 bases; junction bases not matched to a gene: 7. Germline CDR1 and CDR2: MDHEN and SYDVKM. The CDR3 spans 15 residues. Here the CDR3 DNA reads TGTGCCAGCAGTTTATACACAGGGGGAGGCAACGAGCAGTACTTC. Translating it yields CASSLYTGGGNEQYF.

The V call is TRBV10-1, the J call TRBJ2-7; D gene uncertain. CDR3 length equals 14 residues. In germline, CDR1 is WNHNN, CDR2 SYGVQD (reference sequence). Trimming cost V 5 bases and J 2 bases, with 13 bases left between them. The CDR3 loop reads CASSPRASAYEQYF. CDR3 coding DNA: TGCGCCAGCAGTCCCCGGGCCAGTGCCTACGAGCAGTACTTC.